This T cell receptor (beta chain) was retrieved from a study of T-cell reconstitution after alpha-beta-depleted transplantation in children. Findings of the study overall: A year had passed since transplant, and T-cell counts and diversity by then came mostly from newly produced T cells. Surviving recipient T cells and thymic progenitors produced the high day-60 TCRbeta diversity seen in some patients.

As for this clonotype: Its target is not known.

Library preparation (for TCRbeta) was performed with unique molecular identifiers. One entry per CDR3 protein results from TCRdb running MiXCR on the PCR reads. The table shows approximately 650,000 distinct CDR3 sequences, with less than 15% occurring only once. The length of the CDR3 is 12 residues. Trimming took off 3 bases at V and 5 bases at J, with 10 bases between the two ends. Germline lookup yields CDR1 GTSNPN and CDR2 SVGIG (reference sequence). The origin of this receptor is a girl aged 2 to 10 with congenital amegakaryocytic thrombocytopenia, due to receive a stem cell transplant. J is TRBJ1-1 and V is TRBV30; D unresolved. The starting material was PBMCs, obtained before TCRalphabeta/CD19-depleted stem cell transplant. The CDR3 loop is CAWSSPGTEAFF. The CDR3 nucleotides are TGTGCCTGGAGCTCCCCGGGAACTGAAGCTTTCTTT.